The 22 T cell receptor beta chains below were found in one sample sequenced in a study of blood T cell repertoires in COVID-19. Profiling relied on immunoSEQ multiplex PCR, and the TCRdb table lists in-frame clones only, not all of them. The data show tens of thousands of clones, approximately 89% seen once. The sequenced sample was peripheral blood. Receptor source: a human donor in a cohort sampled during active COVID-19.

The rearrangement links TRBV28 to TRBJ2-3, with 7 nucleotides matching TRBD2. Per germline, CDR1 MDHEN and CDR2 SYDVKM. V shed 7 bases and J 6 bases; nucleotides not matched to a gene: 10. The CDR3 runs to 14 residues. CDR3 sequence (DNA): TGTGCCAGCACTGGGGGGGAGGGCCATGATACGCAGTATTTT. Translated, it gives CASTGGEGHDTQYF.

The chain recombines TRBV9 with TRBJ1-2; perhaps TRBD1 as D (6 bases). CDR3 size: 14 residues. Per germline, CDR1 SGDLS and CDR2 YYNGEE. V was shortened by 0 bases and J by 3 bases, with 9 bases between the two germline ends. In nucleotides, the CDR3 is TGTGCCAGCAGCGTAGGGGCAGGGGACTATGGCTACACCTTC. Its translation: CASSVGAGDYGYTF.

This sequence joins TRBV19 and TRBJ2-7, with TRBD1 matching over 11 bases. V was pared by 2 bases and J by 3 bases, with 6 bases of the junction left unmatched. The CDR3 consists of 16 residues. Germline V lookup: CDR1 LNHDA, CDR2 SQIVND (reference sequence). CDR3 in amino acids: CASSIIPGTGGYEQYF. In DNA form, the CDR3 reads TGTGCCAGTAGTATAATTCCCGGGACAGGGGGCTACGAGCAGTACTTC. Looking up the rest from reference TRBV19 and TRBJ2-7 gives the full variable domain: DGGITQSPKYLFRKEGQNVTLSCEQNLNHDAMYWYRQDPGQGLRLIYYSQIVNDFQKGDIAEGYSVSREKKESFPLTVTSAQKNPTAFYLCASSIIPGTGGYEQYFGPGTRLTVT.

The genes are TRBV18 and TRBJ1-2; 8 bases fit TRBD1. This CDR3 is 16 amino acids long. CDR1 KGHSH and CDR2 LQKENI come from the germline V gene. After removal of 2 bases from V and 4 bases from J, the junction contained 9 bases not matched to a gene. The CDR3 protein is CASSPDPGGMSYGYTF. The DNA for the CDR3 is TGTGCCAGCTCACCAGATCCAGGGGGCATGAGCTATGGCTACACCTTC.

The chain recombines TRBV5-1 with TRBJ2-5, with 9 bases matching TRBD1. The germline V gene encodes CDR1 SGHRS and CDR2 YFSETQ. The CDR3 is 14 amino acids. J was trimmed by 7 bases and V by 2 bases; bases with no gene match: 6. The CDR3 DNA reads TGCGCCAGCAGCTTCGGGACAGGGTTAGGGACCCAGTACTTC. This gives the protein CASSFGTGLGTQYF.

The chain employs TRBV11-3 and TRBJ2-7; 11 bases align to TRBD2. CDR1 SGHNT and CDR2 YENEEA come from the germline V gene. The V segment lost 3 bases and the J segment 3 bases; nucleotides outside the gene matches: 16. The CDR3 length is 19 residues. CDR3 coding DNA: TGTGCCAGCAGCTTTCCGGGACTAGCGGAGGTAGTCCTCATCTACGAGCAGTACTTC. Translated, it gives CASSFPGLAEVVLIYEQYF.

The chain carries TRBV7-9 and TRBJ2-5; D call uncertain. The CDR3 has 13 residues. V lost 3 bases, J lost 2 bases, and 7 bases lay in between. Germline V gene sequence: CDR1 SEHNR, CDR2 FQNEAQ (reference sequence). The CDR3 sequence: CASSFPLQETQYF. CDR3 in DNA: TGTGCCAGCAGCTTCCCCCTGCAAGAGACCCAGTACTTC.

J is TRBJ2-3 and V is TRBV14, with 13 bases identical to TRBD2. The CDR3 is made up of 16 amino acids. The trim removed 3 bases at V and 4 bases at J, leaving 4 bases unmatched. From germline, CDR1 is SGHDN and CDR2 FVKESK. CDR3 coding DNA: TGTGCCAGCAGCCAGGGACTAGCGGGAAAATCAGATACGCAGTATTTT. It specifies CASSQGLAGKSDTQYF. Full variable domain (remainder filled in from reference TRBV14 and TRBJ2-3): EAGVTQFPSHSVIEKGQTVTLRCDPISGHDNLYWYRRVMGKEIKFLLHFVKESKQDESGMPNNRFLAERTGGTYSTLKVQPAELEDSGVYFCASSQGLAGKSDTQYFGPGTRLTVL.

By proportion, this clone is medium-sized. The rearrangement uses TRBV5-1 and TRBJ2-2, with 10 bases fitting TRBD1. The CDR3 has 17 residues. The germline V gene has CDR1 SGHRS and CDR2 YFSETQ. V dropped 5 bases and J dropped 2; count of bases not matched to a gene: 9. The CDR3 sequence: CASRSVRTGGNTGELFF. In DNA form, the CDR3 reads TGCGCCAGCAGATCTGTCCGGACAGGGGGAAACACCGGGGAGCTGTTTTTT.

In its sample, this clone was seen a few times. The rearrangement links TRBV4-1 to TRBJ1-5; D ambiguous. Germline lookup yields CDR1 MGHRA and CDR2 YSYEKL. The CDR3 contains 15 residues. Trimming took off 4 bases at V and 6 bases at J, with 16 bases between the two ends. CDR3 nucleotides: TGCGCCAGCAGCCGCGAGGATTCCAACGGTCAGCCCCAGCATTTT. Its translation is CASSREDSNGQPQHF.

In this sample, this clone turned up once. This rearrangement joins TRBV11-3 to TRBJ2-1, with TRBD2 identical over 7 bases. Germline V gene data show CDR1 as SGHNT and CDR2 as YENEEA. With V trimmed by 5 bases and J by 7 bases, 5 bases remained unmatched. The CDR3 loop spans 13 amino acids. The CDR3 spells CASSKQGGNEQFF. The CDR3 DNA is TGTGCCAGCAGCAAGCAGGGAGGGAATGAGCAGTTCTTC.

The gene calls are TRBV6-5 and TRBJ2-5; TRBD1 aligns across 8 bases. CDR3 length: 14 residues. J was trimmed by 0 bases and V by 6 bases; bases with no gene match: 3. Looked up from germline, CDR1 is MNHEY and CDR2 is SVGAGI. As DNA, the CDR3 is TGTGCCAGCAGGCAGGGGGCGTACCAAGAGACCCAGTACTTC. This sequence encodes CASRQGAYQETQYF.

The CDR3 loop is CASSESVPWEQYF. CDR3 nucleotide sequence: TGTGCCAGCAGTGAATCGGTCCCCTGGGAGCAGTACTTC. This chain joins TRBV25-1 and TRBJ2-7; D uncertain. The germline V gene encodes CDR1 MGHDK and CDR2 SYGVNS. The CDR3 has 13 residues. With 1 base removed from V and 7 bases from J, the gap between germline ends came to 11 bases.

The rearrangement links TRBV5-1 to TRBJ1-2; weak D call: TRBD1 (5 bases). Germline V lookup: CDR1 SGHRS, CDR2 YFSETQ. Deletions cut 2 bases from V and 8 bases from J, with 22 bases between. This CDR3 is built from 16 residues. The CDR3 DNA reads as TGCGCCAGCAGCTTAACGGACACTGGTGGAGTAGACGGCTACACCTTC. Residues: CASSLTDTGGVDGYTF.

The chain carries TRBV7-9 and TRBJ1-5; no reliable D call. Trimming shortened V by 2 bases and J by 5 bases, and 7 bases separated the two germline ends. CDR3 length equals 13 residues. Germline V gene sequence: CDR1 SEHNR, CDR2 FQNEAQ (reference sequence). CDR3 coding DNA: TGTGCCAGCAGCTTATCCGGGGATCAGCCCCAGCATTTT. Translation gives CASSLSGDQPQHF.

The gene calls are TRBV28 and TRBJ1-1, with 8 bases matching TRBD1. The length of the CDR3 is 16 residues. Germline V gene data show CDR1 as MDHEN and CDR2 as SYDVKM. V was clipped by 2 bases and J by 4 bases; unmatched bases: 9. CDR3 loop: CASSLGTGGLGTEAFF. CDR3 DNA: TGTGCCAGCAGTTTAGGGACAGGTGGATTGGGCACTGAAGCTTTCTTT.

The rearrangement uses TRBV18 and TRBJ2-7; tentatively, D is TRBD2 (5 bases). CDR3 length: 13 amino acids. Germline loops: CDR1 KGHSH, CDR2 LQKENI. Trimming pared 3 bases from V and 4 bases from J, leaving 10 bases between. The CDR3, as DNA: TGTGCCAGCTCACCGGAACCGGGATACGAGCAGTACTTC. It yields the protein CASSPEPGYEQYF. Full variable domain (outside the CDR3, taken from reference TRBV18 and TRBJ2-7): NAGVMQNPRHLVRRRGQEARLRCSPMKGHSHVYWYRQLPEEGLKFMVYLQKENIIDESGMPKERFSAEFPKEGPSILRIQQVVRGDSAAYFCASSPEPGYEQYFGPGTRLTVT.

This chain links TRBV6-6 with TRBJ2-7; tentative D call: TRBD1 (7 bases). V was trimmed by 5 bases and J by 3 bases, leaving 20 bases between them. Germline CDR1 and CDR2: MNHNY and SVGAGI (reference sequence). CDR3 length: 16 amino acids. The CDR3 loop reads CASSTITGEVFYEQYF. Here the CDR3 DNA reads TGTGCCAGCAGTACCATAACAGGGGAGGTATTCTACGAGCAGTACTTC.

The chain carries TRBV3-1 (or the pseudogene TRBV3-2) and TRBJ2-1; the match to TRBD2 covers 11 bases. The CDR3 is made up of 16 amino acids. Per the germline V gene, CDR1 is LGHDT and CDR2 is YNNKEL (reference sequence). The junction had 1 base not matched to a gene; V was cut back by 1 base and J by 2 bases. Here the CDR3 reads CASSQVSGGAYNEQFF. The CDR3 bases are TGTGCCAGCAGCCAAGTTAGCGGGGGGGCCTACAATGAGCAGTTCTTC.

The chain carries TRBV28 and TRBJ1-2, with a possible D match to TRBD1 (6 bases). CDR1 and CDR2 (germline): MDHEN, SYDVKM. The CDR3 loop spans 13 amino acids. The ends were cut back, 7 bases at V and 4 bases at J, with 13 bases in the middle. The CDR3 nucleotides are TGTGCCAGCAACCGTCCAGGGGCCTATGGCTACACCTTC. Protein product: CASNRPGAYGYTF.

The chain links TRBV2 to TRBJ2-3; TRBD1 agrees at 10 bases. Germline lookup yields CDR1 SNHLY and CDR2 FYNNEI. This CDR3 comprises 16 residues. V lost 6 bases and J lost 1; bases outside the gene matches: 7. The CDR3 loop reads CASSEGQGMGTDTQYF. The CDR3 nucleotides read TGTGCCAGCAGCGAGGGACAGGGGATGGGCACAGATACGCAGTATTTT.

The chain links TRBV27 to TRBJ1-6; 10 bases are shared with TRBD1. Germline loops: CDR1 MNHEY, CDR2 SMNVEV (reference sequence). The CDR3 is 15 residues long. The junction had 5 bases not matched to a gene; V was cut back by 5 bases and J by 7 bases. The CDR3 DNA sequence: TGTGCCAGCAGTCCCCGGGACAGGGGCAATTCACCCCTCCACTTT. Translating it yields CASSPRDRGNSPLHF.